Sequencing of this T cell receptor (beta chain) was carried out in a study of cytomegalovirus exposure and HLA in healthy donors. Across the whole study: Among the 400 or so donors who were genotyped, about 80% fell in the genetic ancestry cluster that is associated with self-reported Caucasian donors.

Trimming cost V 5 bases and J 3 bases; bases outside gene matches: 19. The CDR3 covers 18 residues. CDR1 LNHDA and CDR2 SQIVND come from the germline V gene (reference sequence). 13 Jbeta primers and 60 Vbeta primers were used for the PCR. Clones were sequenced by immunoSEQ multiplex PCR, and TCRdb holds only the in-frame ones, with some missing. The sample table includes approximately 210,000 clones. This clonotype was obtained from a woman aged 25-40 years in good health and CMV-seropositive. Material: PBMCs. The chain recombines TRBV19 with TRBJ2-7; TRBD1 matches at 7 bases. This CDR3 is CASSPRTGESSIFYEQYF. The DNA for the CDR3 is TGTGCCAGTAGTCCACGGACAGGAGAATCCTCTATCTTCTACGAGCAGTACTTC.